This TCR beta chain was identified during a study of shared clonotypes between healthy human individuals. Whole-study context: The study enrolled two women and a few men aged 18 to 49.

Terminally differentiated effector memory CD45RA+ cells were excluded by CCR7 positive selection of CD45RO-negative cells. The V gene lost 5 bases and the J gene lost 8 bases, with 18 bases spanning the gap. CDR3 size: 14 residues. Germline V CDR1 and CDR2: SEHNR, FQNEAQ (reference sequence). Profiling relied on immunoSEQ multiplex PCR, and the TCRdb table lists in-frame clones only, not all of them. The sample holds over 2 million clones, about 95% seen once. Material for sequencing was naive CD8+ T cells sorted from blood. The rearrangement links TRBV7-9 to TRBJ1-2, with D possibly matching TRBD1 (5 bases). This clonotype originated in a young man in good health. In nucleotides, the CDR3 is TGTGCCAGCAGCATGGGACGGCCCGTAAACGGCTACACCTTC. This codes for CASSMGRPVNGYTF.